This T cell receptor beta chain was observed in a study of CD8+CD57+ T cells in acquired aplastic anemia. At least ten counts were recorded for this clonotype. Investigators profiled TCR beta VDJ and CDR3 from genomic DNA template. TCRdb processed the reads anew with MiXCR; each CDR3 protein has one entry. The table has 150,000 to 200,000 distinct CDR3 sequences, 45% to 55% seen once. Flow cytometry had shown expanded CD8+CD57+ cells in the patients chosen for sequencing. Patients were untreated when blood was sampled. V was clipped by 4 bases and J by 2 bases; unmatched bases: 8. This CDR3 has 16 residues. Germline V CDR1 and CDR2: MGHRA, YSYEKL.

The sample was sorted CD4+, CD8+, or CD8+CD57+ T cells (not recorded which) from PBMCs. The V gene is TRBV4-1, the J gene TRBJ2-7; 10 bases are a match to TRBD1. This TCR was recovered from a human donor with aplastic anemia. The CDR3 nucleotides are TGCGCCAGCAGCCGTACCGGGACAGGGGCACCCTACGAGCAGTACTTC. Amino acid sequence: CASSRTGTGAPYEQYF.